These T cell receptor beta chains were read from a single sample in a study of shared clonotypes between healthy human individuals. Data came from immunoSEQ multiplex PCR; TCRdb stores just in-frame clones and leaves some out. The repertoire has under 300,000 clones, 65% of them found once; the top ten carry around 10%. Sequencing was performed on memory CD4+ T cells sorted from blood. These receptor sequences come from a man under 40 in good health. CDR3s include the opening cysteine and the closing phenylalanine or tryptophan. A D gene is named only where the DNA matches it firmly. The size entry is marked missing in some rows and otherwise reads once, few, many or a size class.

CDR3 DNA: TGCGCCAGCAGCCAAGATCAGGGGGCGCGTGAGACCCAGTACTTC
CDR3 protein: CASSQDQGARETQYF
V gene: TRBV4-1
D gene: TRBD1
J gene: TRBJ2-5
clone size: .

CDR3 DNA: TGTGCCAGCAGGCCCCTCGGGGCGGGAGGTTCCTACAATGAGCAGTTCTTC
CDR3 protein: CASRPLGAGGSYNEQFF
V gene: TRBV7-8
D gene: TRBD2
J gene: TRBJ2-1
clone size: .

CDR3 DNA: TGCGCCAGCAGTCTCACAGGGGGTCTCTACGAGCAGTACTTC
CDR3 protein: CASSLTGGLYEQYF
V gene: TRBV4-1
D gene: TRBD1
J gene: TRBJ2-7
clone size: .

CDR3 DNA: TGTGCCAGCAGCTTATCCCTTACCCCAGCGCACAACGCTTACGGCTACACCTTC
CDR3 protein: CASSLSLTPAHNAYGYTF
V gene: TRBV7-2
D gene: .
J gene: TRBJ1-2
clone size: .

CDR3 DNA: TGTGCCAGCAGCTTAACTAGCGGTACCTACGAGCAGTACTTC
CDR3 protein: CASSLTSGTYEQYF
V gene: TRBV7-8
D gene: TRBD2
J gene: TRBJ2-7
clone size: once

CDR3 DNA: TGTGCCAGCAGCTTCGACGGCCCCCGTGAGCAGTTCTTC
CDR3 protein: CASSFDGPREQFF
V gene: TRBV11-3
D gene: .
J gene: TRBJ2-1
clone size: .

CDR3 DNA: TGTGCCAGCAGCCAGGGATTAAACACCGGGGAGCTGTTTTTT
CDR3 protein: CASSQGLNTGELFF
V gene: TRBV7-3
D gene: .
J gene: TRBJ2-2
clone size: .

CDR3 DNA: TGTGCCTGGAGTGTACCGCAGGGCCGGAGGTATGGCTACACCTTC
CDR3 protein: CAWSVPQGRRYGYTF
V gene: TRBV30
D gene: .
J gene: TRBJ1-2
clone size: few

CDR3 DNA: TGTGCCAGCAGTTTGAAGGGGCTGGGGACCTACGAGCAGTACTTC
CDR3 protein: CASSLKGLGTYEQYF
V gene: TRBV27
D gene: .
J gene: TRBJ2-7
clone size: few

CDR3 DNA: TGTGCCAGCAAAGGACTAGCGGGAGACACAGATACGCAGTATTTT
CDR3 protein: CASKGLAGDTDTQYF
V gene: TRBV27
D gene: TRBD2
J gene: TRBJ2-3
clone size: once

CDR3 DNA: TGTGCCAGCAGCTTAGGAGGCGGGAGGAGCGGTGCAGAGCAGTTCTTC
CDR3 protein: CASSLGGGRSGAEQFF
V gene: TRBV7-2
D gene: TRBD2
J gene: TRBJ2-1
clone size: once

CDR3 DNA: TGTGCCAGCAGCTTAATTGGTTATGGCTACACCTTC
CDR3 protein: CASSLIGYGYTF
V gene: TRBV7-2
D gene: .
J gene: TRBJ1-2
clone size: few

CDR3 DNA: TGTGCCAGCAGCTTGGCTTCAGGGGTCGGTACGCAGTATTTT
CDR3 protein: CASSLASGVGTQYF
V gene: TRBV5-4
D gene: .
J gene: TRBJ2-3
clone size: few

CDR3 DNA: TGTGCCAGCAGCTTGACGTATCAGCCCCAGCATTTT
CDR3 protein: CASSLTYQPQHF
V gene: TRBV5-8
D gene: .
J gene: TRBJ1-5
clone size: .

CDR3 DNA: TGCAGCGCCAGGACTAGCGGTTACACAGATACGCAGTATTTT
CDR3 protein: CSARTSGYTDTQYF
V gene: TRBV29-1
D gene: TRBD2
J gene: TRBJ2-3
clone size: .

CDR3 DNA: TGTGCCAGCAGTGACGGACAGGGGGACACCGGGGAGCTGTTTTTT
CDR3 protein: CASSDGQGDTGELFF
V gene: TRBV6-4
D gene: TRBD1
J gene: TRBJ2-2
clone size: .

CDR3 DNA: TGTGCCAGTGGGGGTCAGCCCCAGCATTTT
CDR3 protein: CASGGQPQHF
V gene: TRBV19
D gene: .
J gene: TRBJ1-5
clone size: few

CDR3 DNA: TGTGCCAGCAGCCAAGATTTACCGGGAGCGGGCAATGAGCAGTTCTTC
CDR3 protein: CASSQDLPGAGNEQFF
V gene: TRBV14
D gene: .
J gene: TRBJ2-1
clone size: .

CDR3 DNA: TGTGCCAGCAGTTACTCCGGACTAGCGGAAGAGACCCAGTACTTC
CDR3 protein: CASSYSGLAEETQYF
V gene: TRBV6-5
D gene: TRBD2
J gene: TRBJ2-5
clone size: once

CDR3 DNA: TGCGCCAGCAGCTTGTTGGACGCGAACTATGGCTACACCTTC
CDR3 protein: CASSLLDANYGYTF
V gene: TRBV5-1
D gene: .
J gene: TRBJ1-2
clone size: .

CDR3 DNA: TGTGCCATCAGTGAGGGGGCGCGGTACGAGCAGTACTTC
CDR3 protein: CAISEGARYEQYF
V gene: TRBV10-3
D gene: .
J gene: TRBJ2-7
clone size: .

CDR3 DNA: TGTGCCAGCAGTGAAACCGGGACTAGCATAGGCGGGACCCAGTACTTC
CDR3 protein: CASSETGTSIGGTQYF
V gene: TRBV6-1
D gene: TRBD2
J gene: TRBJ2-5
clone size: once

CDR3 DNA: TGTGCCAGCACCGCCCAGGGCACCATCTCTGGAAACACCATATATTTT
CDR3 protein: CASTAQGTISGNTIYF
V gene: TRBV9
D gene: .
J gene: TRBJ1-3
clone size: few

CDR3 DNA: TGTGCCATCAGTGAGTGGACAGGGGGCTCCTACAATGAGCAGTTCTTC
CDR3 protein: CAISEWTGGSYNEQFF
V gene: TRBV10-3
D gene: TRBD1
J gene: TRBJ2-1
clone size: .

CDR3 DNA: TGTGCCAGCAGATCTGAGAACTATGGCTACACCTTC
CDR3 protein: CASRSENYGYTF
V gene: TRBV7-6
D gene: .
J gene: TRBJ1-2
clone size: .

CDR3 DNA: TGCGCCAGCCGGCCGGGGCTAGCGGGATCCTACGAGCAGTACTTC
CDR3 protein: CASRPGLAGSYEQYF
V gene: TRBV5-1
D gene: TRBD2
J gene: TRBJ2-7
clone size: .

CDR3 DNA: TGTGCCAGCTCACCGGGACAGACTAATAGCAATCAGCCCCAGCATTTT
CDR3 protein: CASSPGQTNSNQPQHF
V gene: TRBV18
D gene: TRBD1
J gene: TRBJ1-5
clone size: .

CDR3 DNA: TGTGCCAGCAGCCGGAGTACTCAAAGCTACGAGCAGTACTTC
CDR3 protein: CASSRSTQSYEQYF
V gene: TRBV11-2
D gene: .
J gene: TRBJ2-7
clone size: .

CDR3 DNA: TGTGCCAGCTCCCTTAGCGGGGGCCTGGATACGCAGTATTTT
CDR3 protein: CASSLSGGLDTQYF
V gene: TRBV7-2
D gene: TRBD2
J gene: TRBJ2-3
clone size: .

CDR3 DNA: TGTGCCAGCAGCTTAGAAGGGCACAGGGGGAACGCCAACGTCCTGACTTTC
CDR3 protein: CASSLEGHRGNANVLTF
V gene: TRBV7-9
D gene: TRBD1
J gene: TRBJ2-6
clone size: few

CDR3 DNA: TGTGCCACCAGCCCTCCTTCGAACCTCCCACCTAGCGGGCCCACCTACAATGAGCAGTTCTTC
CDR3 protein: CATSPPSNLPPSGPTYNEQFF
V gene: TRBV15
D gene: TRBD2
J gene: TRBJ2-1
clone size: once

CDR3 DNA: TGTGCCAGCTCACCAAGCAGTGGGTCCTACGAGCAGTACTTC
CDR3 protein: CASSPSSGSYEQYF
V gene: TRBV18
D gene: .
J gene: TRBJ2-7
clone size: .

CDR3 DNA: TGTGCCAGCAGTCACAGGGGTTTAGTCACCTACGAGCAGTACTTC
CDR3 protein: CASSHRGLVTYEQYF
V gene: TRBV28
D gene: TRBD1
J gene: TRBJ2-7
clone size: once

CDR3 DNA: TGTGCCACAGCCGGGACAGATAATAGCAATCAGCCCCAGCATTTT
CDR3 protein: CATAGTDNSNQPQHF
V gene: TRBV19
D gene: TRBD1
J gene: TRBJ1-5
clone size: few

CDR3 DNA: TGTGCCAGCAGGCCCTCTTCTAACCAAGAGACCCAGTACTTC
CDR3 protein: CASRPSSNQETQYF
V gene: TRBV6-5
D gene: .
J gene: TRBJ2-5
clone size: few

CDR3 DNA: TGTGCCAGCAGCTTAGCTAGCGAATACAATGAGCAGTTCTTC
CDR3 protein: CASSLASEYNEQFF
V gene: TRBV11-2
D gene: .
J gene: TRBJ2-1
clone size: .

CDR3 DNA: TGTGCCAGCAGTGAGGGACTGACGGGGACCACAGGAGCCTATGAGCAGTTCTTC
CDR3 protein: CASSEGLTGTTGAYEQFF
V gene: TRBV2
D gene: .
J gene: TRBJ2-1
clone size: .

CDR3 DNA: TGTGCCAGTAGTGGTGGCTATGGCTACACCTTC
CDR3 protein: CASSGGYGYTF
V gene: TRBV19
D gene: .
J gene: TRBJ1-2
clone size: .

CDR3 DNA: TGTGCCAGCAGTTTTGAACGCAGGGGACTCCACGAGCAGTACTTC
CDR3 protein: CASSFERRGLHEQYF
V gene: TRBV27
D gene: .
J gene: TRBJ2-7
clone size: .

CDR3 DNA: TGTGCCAGTAGTATTAGGGGAGACAGGGGTGACCCTGAAGCTTTCTTT
CDR3 protein: CASSIRGDRGDPEAFF
V gene: TRBV19
D gene: TRBD1
J gene: TRBJ1-1
clone size: .

CDR3 DNA: TGTGCCAGCAGCTCCCGTCGGGACCTGGATCAGCCCCAGCATTTT
CDR3 protein: CASSSRRDLDQPQHF
V gene: TRBV5-6
D gene: .
J gene: TRBJ1-5
clone size: .

CDR3 DNA: TGTGCCGCAGAACAGGGGGCCCATCAGCCCCAGCATTTT
CDR3 protein: CAAEQGAHQPQHF
V gene: TRBV6-1
D gene: TRBD1
J gene: TRBJ1-5
clone size: few

CDR3 DNA: TGTGCCAGCAGCTTCACAGATACGCAGTATTTT
CDR3 protein: CASSFTDTQYF
V gene: TRBV5-4
D gene: .
J gene: TRBJ2-3
clone size: .

CDR3 DNA: TGTGCCAGCAGTTATGGTCTGGCGGGACATGAGCAGTTCTTC
CDR3 protein: CASSYGLAGHEQFF
V gene: TRBV6-5
D gene: .
J gene: TRBJ2-1
clone size: .

CDR3 DNA: TGTGCCAGCTCACACGACAGGGGCCCGTACAATGAGCAGTTCTTC
CDR3 protein: CASSHDRGPYNEQFF
V gene: TRBV18
D gene: TRBD1
J gene: TRBJ2-1
clone size: few

CDR3 DNA: TGTGCCAGCTCACCATCCAGGGTGTCCGAGCAGTACTTC
CDR3 protein: CASSPSRVSEQYF
V gene: TRBV18
D gene: .
J gene: TRBJ2-7
clone size: .

CDR3 DNA: TGTGCCAGCAGCTTAAGGACAGGGGGTTATCGATTCAATGAGCAGTTCTTC
CDR3 protein: CASSLRTGGYRFNEQFF
V gene: TRBV11-2
D gene: TRBD1
J gene: TRBJ2-1
clone size: .

CDR3 DNA: TGTGCCAGCACCTCGGGACAGGGTCAGCCCCAGCATTTT
CDR3 protein: CASTSGQGQPQHF
V gene: TRBV2
D gene: TRBD1
J gene: TRBJ1-5
clone size: many